Below are 10 T cell receptor beta chains sequenced from a single sample in a study of T cell responses to AZD1222 COVID-19 vaccine (dated by TCRdb to the early 2020s). The library relied on the immunoSEQ multiplex PCR assay. Imported from immuneACCESS, the table was reduced by TCRdb to in-frame sequences with V and J called. These copies leave out some clones; in studies compared against another copy, an unresolved V gene accounts for under half, and the cause of the remainder is not known. The table for this sample lists about 130,000 clones; 90% of them were counted only once. Jointly, the top ten make up about 4.2% of the sample. What this sample's time point label stands for: baseline before first vaccination. The treatment or condition label for this specimen denotes: meningococcal conjugate vaccine given as trial control. Sequencing used peripheral blood, obtained on day 0 of MenACWY control vaccination. The receptors were sampled from an adult in good health.

The V and J genes are TRBV3-1 (or the pseudogene TRBV3-2) and TRBJ2-5; 7 bases fit TRBD2. The CDR3 has 15 residues. From germline, CDR1 is LGHDT and CDR2 YNNKEL (reference sequence). With 1 base clipped from V and 2 bases from J, the junction kept 4 bases outside the gene matches. The CDR3 DNA is TGTGCCAGCAGCCAAGGCCAGCGGGGTCAAGAGACCCAGTACTTC. It is translated as CASSQGQRGQETQYF.

The J gene is TRBJ2-5, the V gene TRBV9, with D tentatively TRBD2 (6 bases). The V gene's germline CDR1 is SGDLS and CDR2 YYNGEE. The CDR3 covers 15 residues. Trimming took off 0 bases at V and 1 base at J, with 10 bases between the two ends. The CDR3 coding sequence is TGTGCCAGCAGCGTAGGTGGGGGACTCCAAGAGACCCAGTACTTC. Protein: CASSVGGGLQETQYF.

V usage is TRBV19 and J usage is TRBJ2-3; D tentatively fits TRBD1 or TRBD2 (5 bases each). CDR1 and CDR2 (germline): LNHDA, SQIVND (reference sequence). The CDR3 totals 17 residues. The V end lost 3 bases, the J end lost 3 bases, and 19 bases lay between the germline ends. CDR3 protein: CASSITWAGEGTDTQYF. CDR3 DNA sequence: TGTGCCAGTAGTATCACGTGGGCGGGTGAGGGGACAGATACGCAGTATTTT.

The gene calls are TRBV18 and TRBJ2-1, with 12 nucleotides matching TRBD2. CDR3 length equals 14 residues. J lost 9 bases, V lost 3 bases, and 3 bases had no gene match. The germline V gene has CDR1 KGHSH and CDR2 LQKENI. The CDR3 reads CASSPGTSGLEQFF. The DNA for the CDR3 is TGTGCCAGCTCACCCGGGACTAGCGGGCTTGAGCAGTTCTTC. Full variable domain (outside the CDR3, taken from reference TRBV18 and TRBJ2-1): NAGVMQNPRHLVRRRGQEARLRCSPMKGHSHVYWYRQLPEEGLKFMVYLQKENIIDESGMPKERFSAEFPKEGPSILRIQQVVRGDSAAYFCASSPGTSGLEQFFGPGTRLTVL.

This chain uses TRBV5-1 with TRBJ2-5; D is perhaps TRBD2 (6 bases). V lost 6 bases and J 3 bases, leaving 27 bases between the germline ends. The CDR3 length is 18 residues. Germline values: CDR1 SGHRS, CDR2 YFSETQ. CDR3 sequence: CASNVGKFGGYGEETQYF. CDR3 nucleotide sequence: TGCGCCAGCAACGTCGGAAAATTCGGAGGGTATGGTGAAGAGACCCAGTACTTC.

This clone was seen a handful of times. This sequence joins TRBV19 and TRBJ1-5; D is undetermined. V was trimmed by 3 bases and J by 4 bases, leaving 13 bases between them. The CDR3 loop spans 15 amino acids. Per the germline V gene, CDR1 is LNHDA and CDR2 is SQIVND (reference sequence). The CDR3 here is CASSIKVADNQPQHF. CDR3 DNA: TGTGCCAGTAGTATCAAGGTCGCAGATAATCAGCCCCAGCATTTT.

The V call is TRBV2, the J call TRBJ1-4; 10 nucleotides agree with TRBD1. The junction had 1 base not matched to a gene; V was cut back by 7 bases and J by 5 bases. The CDR3 totals 13 residues. Germline V gene lookup returns CDR1 SNHLY and CDR2 FYNNEI. The CDR3 coding sequence is TGTGCCAGCATGGGACAGGGGAATGAAAAACTGTTTTTT. Encoded protein: CASMGQGNEKLFF.

This clone was observed a single time. This rearrangement joins TRBV28 to TRBJ1-1; D remains unclear. Per germline, CDR1 MDHEN and CDR2 SYDVKM. Trimming left V 3 bases short and J 6 bases short, with 20 bases between. CDR3 size: 16 residues. The CDR3 region is CASSFWEGVGRPEAFF. The CDR3, as DNA: TGTGCCAGCAGTTTTTGGGAGGGAGTAGGTAGACCTGAAGCTTTCTTT.

This clone was seen more than once but under ten times. The rearrangement links TRBV6-6 to TRBJ1-1, with D unclear. V lost 6 bases and J 5 bases, leaving 16 bases between the germline ends. CDR1 MNHNY and CDR2 SVGAGI come from the germline V gene (reference sequence). This CDR3 region has 14 residues. Written as DNA, the CDR3 is TGTGCCAGCAGACTAACGCAAACGGGAACTGAAGCTTTCTTT. It encodes CASRLTQTGTEAFF.

The chain is built from TRBV9 and TRBJ1-2, with D hard to call. V gave up 3 bases and J gave up 4 bases, with 13 bases separating them. The germline gives CDR1 SGDLS, CDR2 YYNGEE. The CDR3 runs to 14 residues. CDR3 coding DNA: TGTGCCAGCAGCGCCGATACAGAGCCCTATGGCTACACCTTC. The encoded protein is CASSADTEPYGYTF. The full variable domain, its missing parts supplied by reference TRBV9 and TRBJ1-2, is DSGVTQTPKHLITATGQRVTLRCSPRSGDLSVYWYQQSLDQGLQFLIQYYNGEERAKGNILERFSAQQFPDLHSELNLSSLELGDSALYFCASSADTEPYGYTFGSGTRLTVV.